The 22 T cell receptor beta chains below come from one sample, sequenced in a study of blood T cell repertoires in COVID-19. Repertoires were generated with immunoSEQ multiplex PCR, while TCRdb's copy carries only in-frame clones and drops some. Among approximately 170,000 clones listed, more than 75% were seen once. The sequenced material came from peripheral blood. These TCRs come from a middle-aged man who had recovered from COVID-19.

The genes are TRBV12-3 or TRBV12-4 and TRBJ1-6; D might be TRBD1 (5 bases). The length of the CDR3 is 13 residues. With 2 bases removed from V and 8 bases from J, the gap between germline ends came to 7 bases. DNA of the CDR3: TGTGCCAGCAGTTTAAGCAGGGATTCACCCCTCCACTTT. Translated, it gives CASSLSRDSPLHF.

The V and J genes are TRBV5-6 and TRBJ2-2; tentative D call: TRBD1 (7 bases). The CDR3 consists of 16 residues. V was cut by 3 bases and J by 6 bases, with 18 bases left in between. Germline CDR1 reads SGHDT; CDR2 reads YYEEEE. CDR3 sequence (DNA): TGTGCCAGCAGCTCATGGAGGGGGCAGGGCTCCGGGGAGCTGTTTTTT. Protein product: CASSSWRGQGSGELFF.

This rearrangement joins TRBV7-6 to TRBJ2-3, with 13 nucleotides matching TRBD2. The CDR3 consists of 17 residues. The V gene's germline CDR1 is SGHVS and CDR2 FNYEAQ. With 8 bases clipped from V and 2 bases from J, the junction kept 10 bases outside the gene matches. The DNA of the CDR3 is TGTGCCAGCTCTGGGGAAACTAGCGGGAGGGCCACAGATACGCAGTATTTT. It translates to CASSGETSGRATDTQYF.

The chain couples TRBV3-1 (or the pseudogene TRBV3-2) to TRBJ2-1; TRBD2 aligns across 14 bases. The CDR3 loop spans 21 amino acids. The J segment lost 1 base and the V segment lost 0 bases, leaving 11 bases of the junction unmatched. The germline V gene encodes CDR1 LGHDT and CDR2 YNNKEL (reference sequence). The CDR3 spells CASSQDRRLAGGPGSYNEQFF. For the CDR3, the DNA is TGTGCCAGCAGCCAAGATCGGAGACTAGCGGGAGGGCCTGGGTCCTACAATGAGCAGTTCTTC.

The rearrangement joins TRBV27 to TRBJ1-2, with 8 bases lining up with TRBD1. Trimming at V came to 5 bases and at J to 4 bases, leaving 12 bases not matched to a gene. The CDR3 loop spans 16 amino acids. Germline values: CDR1 MNHEY, CDR2 SMNVEV (reference sequence). The CDR3 nucleotides are TGTGCCAGCAGTCTACACCGGGACAGGCAGGCCTATGGCTACACCTTC. This sequence encodes CASSLHRDRQAYGYTF.

The chain links TRBV4-3 to TRBJ2-2; TRBD2 might be the D (5 bases). V lost 3 bases to trimming and J lost 4 bases, with 15 bases between them. Germline loops: CDR1 LGHNA, CDR2 YSLEER. CDR3 length: 16 amino acids. Written as DNA, the CDR3 is TGCGCCAGCAGCCAGGCAATCGGGGTGGGCACCGGGGAGCTGTTTTTT. This sequence encodes CASSQAIGVGTGELFF.

The rearrangement uses TRBV13 and TRBJ2-1; tentative D call: TRBD1 (5 bases). The ends were cut back, 6 bases at V and 0 bases at J, with 15 bases in the middle. The CDR3 consists of 16 residues. CDR1 is PRHDT and CDR2 is FYEKMQ in the germline V gene (reference sequence). CDR3 sequence: CASRVAAGSSYNEQFF. For the CDR3, the DNA is TGTGCCAGCAGGGTCGCGGCAGGGTCCTCCTACAATGAGCAGTTCTTC.

The rearrangement uses TRBV6-2 or TRBV6-3 and TRBJ1-6; possibly TRBD1 for D (5 bases). The germline gives CDR1 MNHEY, CDR2 SVGEGT. Trimming took off 2 bases at V and 6 bases at J, with 5 bases between the two ends. This CDR3 has 13 amino acids. CDR3 in amino acids: CASSYQGNSPLHF. CDR3 DNA: TGTGCCAGCAGTTACCAGGGTAATTCACCCCTCCACTTT.

The chain joins TRBV6-5 to TRBJ2-1; TRBD2 aligns across 10 bases. Germline CDR1 is MNHEY and CDR2 is SVGAGI. J lost 8 bases, V lost 2 bases, and 9 bases had no gene match. This CDR3 is built from 16 residues. This CDR3 reads CASSYRGTSARDEQFF. CDR3 DNA sequence: TGTGCCAGCAGTTACAGGGGGACTAGCGCCAGGGATGAGCAGTTCTTC.

V gene TRBV18 combines with J gene TRBJ1-1; D is possibly TRBD1 (5 bases). This CDR3 is built from 15 residues. CDR1 KGHSH and CDR2 LQKENI come from the germline V gene. V was trimmed by 8 bases and J by 2 bases, leaving 18 bases between them. CDR3 in amino acids: CASTRGGTGNTEAFF. As DNA, the CDR3 is TGTGCCAGCACCCGGGGAGGGACGGGTAACACTGAAGCTTTCTTT.

The V call is TRBV27, the J call TRBJ2-7, with D perhaps matching TRBD1 (6 bases). Germline V gene sequence: CDR1 MNHEY, CDR2 SMNVEV (reference sequence). V lost 2 bases to trimming and J lost 5 bases, with 10 bases between them. The CDR3 contains 13 residues. CDR3 region: CASSLSTGNEQYF. CDR3 coding DNA: TGTGCCAGCAGTTTAAGCACAGGGAACGAGCAGTACTTC.

The chain links TRBV9 to TRBJ2-7; 7 bases align to TRBD1. From germline, CDR1 is SGDLS and CDR2 YYNGEE. J was trimmed by 4 bases and V by 5 bases; bases with no gene match: 6. The CDR3 is 13 amino acids. This CDR3 is CASSRDSGYEQYF. CDR3 bases: TGTGCCAGCAGTCGGGACAGCGGATACGAGCAGTACTTC.

J is TRBJ1-1 and V is TRBV4-3, with 8 bases fitting TRBD1. The CDR3 contains 17 residues. Trimming cost V 0 bases and J 1 base; bases outside gene matches: 7. CDR1 and CDR2 from the germline V gene are LGHNA and YSLEER. This chain's CDR3 is CASSQDARTGKNTEAFF. CDR3 in DNA: TGCGCCAGCAGCCAAGATGCCCGGACAGGGAAGAACACTGAAGCTTTCTTT.

This chain connects TRBV5-1 to TRBJ2-5, with TRBD2 identical over 8 bases. The CDR3 spans 16 residues. The trim removed 3 bases at V and 3 bases at J, leaving 10 bases unmatched. Germline V CDR1 and CDR2: SGHRS, YFSETQ. The CDR3 nucleotides read TGCGCCAGCAGCTCCCGGGTCGCGGGAGGCGAAGAGACCCAGTACTTC. Protein sequence: CASSSRVAGGEETQYF. The complete variable domain, with remaining parts taken from reference TRBV5-1 and TRBJ2-5, reads KAGVTQTPRYLIKTRGQQVTLSCSPISGHRSVSWYQQTPGQGLQFLFEYFSETQRNKGNFPGRFSGRQFSNSRSEMNVSTLELGDSALYLCASSSRVAGGEETQYFGPGTRLLVL.

This chain joins TRBV9 and TRBJ2-7; TRBD1 agrees at 10 bases. After removal of 3 bases from V and 6 bases from J, the junction contained 9 bases not matched to a gene. The CDR3 has 15 residues. Germline assignment: CDR1 SGDLS and CDR2 YYNGEE. CDR3 sequence: CASSATGQGTGEQYF. In DNA form, the CDR3 reads TGTGCCAGCAGCGCCACGGGACAGGGGACCGGCGAGCAGTACTTC.

In this sample, this clone turned up a few times. CDR3 loop: CASRGTPNTEAFF. The CDR3 nucleotides read TGTGCCAGCAGGGGGACACCGAACACTGAAGCTTTCTTT. The chain combines TRBV7-9 with TRBJ1-1; a weak D match, TRBD1 (6 bases). There are 13 residues in the CDR3. Germline CDR1 reads SEHNR; CDR2 reads FQNEAQ (reference sequence). V dropped 6 bases and J dropped 1 base, with 9 bases sitting between them.

This chain links TRBV27 with TRBJ2-3; 7 bases match TRBD2. Trimming cost V 6 bases and J 2 bases; bases outside gene matches: 11. The CDR3 has 16 residues. Germline-derived CDR1 and CDR2 are MNHEY and SMNVEV (reference sequence). CDR3 DNA: TGTGCCAGCAGGGCGACGTCGGGACTACCCACAGATACGCAGTATTTT. It yields the protein CASRATSGLPTDTQYF.

This rearrangement joins TRBV28 to TRBJ2-3; 7 bases map to TRBD2. CDR1 is MDHEN, CDR2 SYDVKM, per germline. This CDR3 has 15 residues. V shed 5 bases, J shed 7 bases, and the junction held 12 bases outside the gene matches. CDR3 in amino acids: CASSPGEGGLHTQYF. The CDR3 coding sequence is TGTGCCAGCAGTCCTGGGGAGGGTGGGTTGCATACGCAGTATTTT.

This clone came up once. Different DNA sequences within this sample yield the same CDR3. The chain uses TRBV27 and TRBJ1-1; D might be TRBD1 (6 bases). This CDR3 is 13 amino acids long. Per the germline V gene, CDR1 is MNHEY and CDR2 is SMNVEV (reference sequence). The V end was cut by 5 bases, the J end by 5 bases, with 12 bases between. CDR3 loop: CASSTKGGTEAFF. The CDR3 coding sequence is TGTGCCAGCAGTACAAAGGGGGGGACTGAAGCTTTCTTT.

The chain has TRBV30 and TRBJ1-2; D is perhaps TRBD1 (6 bases). There are 13 residues in the CDR3. The V gene lost 2 bases and the J gene lost 2 bases, with 9 bases spanning the gap. Germline V gene sequence: CDR1 GTSNPN, CDR2 SVGIG (reference sequence). The CDR3 is CAWSPQGNYGYTF. In DNA form, the CDR3 reads TGTGCCTGGAGTCCACAGGGCAACTATGGCTACACCTTC.

The J gene is TRBJ1-2, the V gene TRBV7-9, with TRBD1 identical over 9 bases. Per germline, CDR1 SEHNR and CDR2 FQNEAQ (reference sequence). The CDR3 runs to 12 residues. J lost 7 bases, V lost 5 bases, and 2 bases had no gene match. In nucleotides, the CDR3 is TGTGCCAGCAGCCCGGACAGGGGTGGCTACACCTTC. The encoded protein is CASSPDRGGYTF.

The chain joins TRBV10-2 to TRBJ2-7, with 7 bases identical to TRBD1. Germline CDR1 WSHSY, CDR2 SAAADI. This CDR3 contains 15 residues. The trim removed 3 bases at V and 5 bases at J, leaving 10 bases unmatched. This CDR3 is CASSEGAGGTDEQYF. The CDR3, as DNA: TGCGCCAGCAGTGAAGGGGCAGGGGGTACCGACGAGCAGTACTTC.